One sample yielded the 32 T cell receptor beta chains listed below, sequenced in a study of blood T cell repertoires in COVID-19 (dated by TCRdb to the early 2020s). The library came from the immunoSEQ multiplex PCR assay. In its TCRdb copy, this immuneACCESS table keeps in-frame sequences only and misses some clones. Where compared with another copy, unresolved V genes explain less than half of these, and the others have no known cause. Counted in this sample were approximately 30,000 clones; around 89% of them appeared once. The ten biggest clones cover approximately 0.55% of the sample. The specimen was peripheral blood. The source of these receptors is a woman aged 35 to 49 with active or convalescent COVID-19.

The J gene is TRBJ2-7, the V gene TRBV6-5; the match to TRBD1 covers 7 bases. This CDR3 region has 15 residues. Germline CDR1 is MNHEY and CDR2 is SVGAGI. The J segment lost 2 bases and the V segment lost 2 bases, leaving 6 bases of the junction unmatched. The CDR3 reads CASSYRDSGAYEQYF. In DNA form, the CDR3 reads TGTGCCAGCAGTTACCGGGACAGTGGGGCCTACGAGCAGTACTTC.

The chain uses TRBV11-3 and TRBJ2-1, with TRBD1 matching over 12 bases. Germline V gives CDR1 SGHNT, CDR2 YENEEA. This CDR3 is 18 amino acids long. The V gene end was trimmed by 5 bases and the J gene end by 8 bases; junction bases not matched to a gene: 16. CDR3 nucleotide sequence: TGTGCCAGCAGCCCAGGGACAGGGGGCGCGGGGAATGGCGATGAGCAGTTCTTC. Protein: CASSPGTGGAGNGDEQFF.

The chain has TRBV6-2 or TRBV6-3 and TRBJ1-2; D perhaps matches TRBD1 (6 bases). The length of the CDR3 is 14 residues. The ends were cut back, 5 bases at V and 3 bases at J, with 13 bases in the middle. CDR1 is MNHEY, CDR2 SVGEGT, per germline. CDR3 region: CASSRRQADYGYTF. The DNA for the CDR3 is TGTGCCAGCAGTCGCCGACAGGCCGACTATGGCTACACCTTC.

CDR3 nucleotide sequence: TGTGCCAGCAGCGCCCTGATGGGGGGTTCCTATGGCTACACCTTC. This translates into CASSALMGGSYGYTF. The J gene is TRBJ1-2, the V gene TRBV9; a possible D gene is TRBD1 (5 bases). CDR1 is SGDLS and CDR2 is YYNGEE in the germline V gene. V was cut by 3 bases and J by 4 bases, with 16 bases left in between. The CDR3 spans 15 residues.

The chain links TRBV6-5 to TRBJ2-1, with 8 bases fitting TRBD2. The V segment lost 8 bases and the J segment 6 bases; nucleotides outside the gene matches: 3. CDR1 and CDR2 from the germline V gene are MNHEY and SVGAGI. CDR3 length: 12 residues. Here the CDR3 DNA reads TGTGCCAGCGCGCTAGCGGGCAATGAGCAGTTCTTC. This gives the protein CASALAGNEQFF.

This chain uses TRBV2 with TRBJ2-7; possible D gene TRBD1, 6 bases. The germline gives CDR1 SNHLY, CDR2 FYNNEI. The CDR3 loop spans 13 amino acids. V was clipped by 6 bases and J by 10 bases, with 19 bases between them. In DNA form, the CDR3 reads TGTGCCAGCAGAACAGGGATTCTACGAGAACAGTACTTC. It encodes CASRTGILREQYF.

In its sample, this clone was seen once. The genes are TRBV18 and TRBJ1-2; 10 bases map to TRBD1. Per germline, CDR1 KGHSH and CDR2 LQKENI. CDR3 length: 22 amino acids. V lost 4 bases and J lost 6; bases outside the gene matches: 29. The CDR3: CASSLSSNWLLGTGARLDGYTF. In DNA form, the CDR3 reads TGTGCCAGCTCACTATCATCAAATTGGCTACTCGGGACAGGGGCGAGGTTAGATGGCTACACCTTC. The whole variable domain, filled in from reference TRBV18 and TRBJ1-2, reads NAGVMQNPRHLVRRRGQEARLRCSPMKGHSHVYWYRQLPEEGLKFMVYLQKENIIDESGMPKERFSAEFPKEGPSILRIQQVVRGDSAAYFCASSLSSNWLLGTGARLDGYTFGSGTRLTVV.

This clone was detected once. The rearrangement uses TRBV5-5 and TRBJ1-2; weak D call: TRBD1 (6 bases). Germline V lookup: CDR1 SGHKS, CDR2 YYEKEE (reference sequence). The CDR3 runs to 12 residues. Trimming shortened V by 6 bases and J by 10 bases, and 16 bases separated the two germline ends. The CDR3 coding sequence is TGTGCCAGCAACCCGACAGGCGGACTCTACACCTTC. Amino acids: CASNPTGGLYTF.

The J gene is TRBJ1-1, the V gene TRBV29-1, with 7 bases aligning to TRBD1. Losses at the gene ends were 7 bases for V and 4 bases for J; bases not matched to a gene: 9. This CDR3 is built from 13 residues. In germline, CDR1 is SQVTM, CDR2 ANQGSEA. The CDR3 loop reads CSAGRGRGTEAFF. The DNA for the CDR3 is TGCAGCGCGGGTAGGGGGCGAGGCACTGAAGCTTTCTTT.

This chain links TRBV9 with TRBJ2-5, with 8 bases fitting TRBD2. V trimming: 4 bases; J trimming: 4 bases; junction bases outside the gene matches: 15. CDR3 length: 17 residues. CDR1 and CDR2 from the germline V gene are SGDLS and YYNGEE. The CDR3 loop is CASSPSRASGFVETQYF. CDR3 DNA: TGTGCCAGCAGCCCATCCAGGGCTAGCGGGTTCGTAGAGACCCAGTACTTC.

The J gene is TRBJ2-5, the V gene TRBV11-2; 7 positions match TRBD2. V was clipped by 1 base and J by 1 base; unmatched bases: 3. The CDR3 spans 15 residues. The V gene's germline CDR1 is SGHAT and CDR2 FQNNGV. CDR3 in amino acids: CASSLALAVQETQYF. The DNA of the CDR3 is TGTGCCAGCAGCTTAGCGCTAGCGGTCCAAGAGACCCAGTACTTC.

This rearrangement joins TRBV6-2 or TRBV6-3 to TRBJ1-2, with a weak D call TRBD1 (6 bases). Per germline, CDR1 MNHEY and CDR2 SVGEGT. V lost 1 base, J lost 6 bases, and 9 bases lay in between. This CDR3 is 13 amino acids long. The CDR3 region is CASSYLGADGYTF. The CDR3 bases are TGTGCCAGCAGTTACTTGGGGGCGGATGGCTACACCTTC.

The rearrangement links TRBV4-3 to TRBJ1-4; D is unresolved. From germline, CDR1 is LGHNA and CDR2 YSLEER. This CDR3 has 16 residues. The ends were cut back, 0 bases at V and 8 bases at J, with 16 bases in the middle. The CDR3 nucleotides are TGCGCCAGCAGCCAAGACGGGCCGGCGGGAAACGAAAAACTGTTTTTT. It yields the protein CASSQDGPAGNEKLFF.

The chain couples TRBV5-1 to TRBJ2-1; perhaps TRBD1 as D (6 bases). There are 14 residues in the CDR3. V was trimmed by 2 bases and J by 7 bases, leaving 13 bases between them. Germline CDR1 is SGHRS and CDR2 is YFSETQ. The CDR3 bases are TGCGCCAGCAGCTTAGGGACACTGGGGAATGAGCAGTTCTTC. Protein product: CASSLGTLGNEQFF.

The rearrangement links TRBV2 to TRBJ2-7, with a possible D match to TRBD2 (6 bases). CDR3 length: 12 residues. Germline CDR1 is SNHLY and CDR2 is FYNNEI. V gave up 7 bases and J gave up 3 bases, with 10 bases separating them. Here the CDR3 DNA reads TGTGCCAGCAATTTAGCGGTCTACGAGCAGTACTTC. It translates to CASNLAVYEQYF.

The rearrangement links TRBV7-2 to TRBJ2-2, with 10 bases that match TRBD1. There are 15 residues in the CDR3. Germline lookup yields CDR1 SGHTA and CDR2 FQGNSA. Germline trimming cut 2 bases from V and 10 bases from J; bases unmatched to any gene: 7. The CDR3 DNA reads TGTGCCAGCAGCTTATTGGGACAGGGGCAGGCGGAGCTGTTTTTT. Its protein product is CASSLLGQGQAELFF.

The rearrangement joins TRBV6-5 to TRBJ2-7, with D maybe TRBD1 (6 bases). Germline V lookup: CDR1 MNHEY, CDR2 SVGAGI. The CDR3 loop spans 16 amino acids. V lost 0 bases and J 0 bases, leaving 12 bases between the germline ends. CDR3 loop: CASSYSWTASSYEQYF. The CDR3 DNA follows: TGTGCCAGCAGTTACTCCTGGACAGCATCCTCCTACGAGCAGTACTTC.

The chain is built from TRBV3-1 (or the pseudogene TRBV3-2) and TRBJ2-2; D is uncertain. Germline values: CDR1 LGHDT, CDR2 YNNKEL (reference sequence). Trimming shortened V by 1 base and J by 1 base, and 4 bases separated the two germline ends. CDR3 length: 14 residues. CDR3 in amino acids: CASSQGQNTGELFF. CDR3 nucleotide sequence: TGTGCCAGCAGCCAAGGACAGAACACCGGGGAGCTGTTTTTT.

About this clone itself: Other DNA variants within this sample encode the same CDR3. The V gene is TRBV11-3, the J gene TRBJ2-1; 11 bases match TRBD2. CDR3 length: 17 amino acids. With V trimmed by 3 bases and J by 0 bases, 4 bases remained unmatched. Germline V gene data show CDR1 as SGHNT and CDR2 as YENEEA. The CDR3 reads CASSLGLAASSYNEQFF. In DNA, the CDR3 is TGTGCCAGCAGCTTGGGACTAGCGGCAAGCTCCTACAATGAGCAGTTCTTC.

This clone was observed a single time. V and J are TRBV12-5 and TRBJ2-7, with 8 bases fitting TRBD1. The CDR3 is 14 residues long. Germline V gene lookup returns CDR1 LGHNT and CDR2 FRNRAP. After removal of 4 bases from V and 3 bases from J, the junction contained 5 bases not matched to a gene. This CDR3 is CASGWGTGNYEQYF. CDR3 bases: TGTGCTAGTGGTTGGGGGACAGGAAACTACGAGCAGTACTTC. Full variable domain (outside the CDR3, taken from reference TRBV12-5 and TRBJ2-7): DARVTQTPRHKVTEMGQEVTMRCQPILGHNTVFWYRQTMMQGLELLAYFRNRAPLDDSGMPKDRFSAEMPDATLATLKIQPSEPRDSAVYFCASGWGTGNYEQYFGPGTRLTVT.

The chain couples TRBV25-1 to TRBJ1-2; 12 nucleotides agree with TRBD1. Trimming at V came to 2 bases and at J to 6 bases, leaving 4 bases not matched to a gene. The germline V gene has CDR1 MGHDK and CDR2 SYGVNS. The CDR3 is made up of 15 amino acids. The CDR3 bases are TGTGCCAGCAGTGAACCGGGACAGGGGGCAGATGGCTACACCTTC. Translation gives CASSEPGQGADGYTF.

The genes are TRBV5-1 and TRBJ2-2; D is perhaps TRBD2 (6 bases). Germline CDR1 is SGHRS and CDR2 is YFSETQ. The V and J ends lost 6 bases and 0 bases respectively, with 15 bases between them. The CDR3 runs to 16 residues. CDR3 sequence: CASTRSGGTNTGELFF. CDR3 sequence (DNA): TGCGCCAGCACCCGGAGTGGGGGGACGAACACCGGGGAGCTGTTTTTT.

The genes are TRBV6-1 and TRBJ2-3; 10 bases are shared with TRBD2. Per the germline V gene, CDR1 is MNHNS and CDR2 is SASEGT. The ends lost 4 bases at V and 1 base at J; junction bases unmatched: 5. CDR3 length: 16 residues. The CDR3 is CASSGVTSGGTDTQYF. DNA for the CDR3: TGTGCCAGCAGTGGAGTAACTAGCGGGGGCACAGATACGCAGTATTTT.

The rearrangement links TRBV11-3 to TRBJ2-7; D unclear. Trimming took 2 bases from V and 2 from J, leaving 10 bases between them. Germline CDR1 is SGHNT and CDR2 is YENEEA. The CDR3 covers 14 residues. The CDR3 spells CASSLRSQPYEQYF. As DNA, the CDR3 is TGTGCCAGCAGCTTAAGGTCACAGCCCTACGAGCAGTACTTC.

This sequence joins TRBV19 and TRBJ2-7; 9 bases agree with TRBD1. V trimming: 6 bases; J trimming: 5 bases; junction bases outside the gene matches: 8. The CDR3 length is 14 residues. The germline gives CDR1 LNHDA, CDR2 SQIVND (reference sequence). This CDR3 is CASRLQGAQDEQYF. The CDR3 nucleotides read TGTGCCAGTAGGCTACAGGGGGCGCAGGACGAGCAGTACTTC. Variable domain in full (rest from reference TRBV19 and TRBJ2-7): DGGITQSPKYLFRKEGQNVTLSCEQNLNHDAMYWYRQDPGQGLRLIYYSQIVNDFQKGDIAEGYSVSREKKESFPLTVTSAQKNPTAFYLCASRLQGAQDEQYFGPGTRLTVT.

The chain couples TRBV6-5 to TRBJ2-3, with a tentative D call TRBD2 (6 bases). The CDR3 loop spans 15 amino acids. Germline V gives CDR1 MNHEY, CDR2 SVGAGI. V was shortened by 5 bases and J by 1 base, with 13 bases between the two germline ends. Written as DNA, the CDR3 is TGTGCCAGCAGTCTGGTAGCGGAACGCACAGATACGCAGTATTTT. This sequence encodes CASSLVAERTDTQYF.

The genes are TRBV15 and TRBJ2-5, with D tentatively TRBD1 (5 bases). In germline, CDR1 is LNHNV, CDR2 YYDKDF (reference sequence). The CDR3 covers 16 residues. V dropped 5 bases and J dropped 2 bases, with 18 bases sitting between them. The CDR3 nucleotides are TGTGCCACCAGCCATCCATTGGGGCAGGGACAAGAGACCCAGTACTTC. Translated, it gives CATSHPLGQGQETQYF.

The J gene is TRBJ2-3, the V gene TRBV7-3, with 8 bases fitting TRBD1. CDR3 length: 13 amino acids. The germline CDR1 and CDR2 sequences are SGHTA and FQGTGA. J lost 8 bases, V lost 8 bases, and 9 bases had no gene match. DNA of the CDR3: TGTGCCAGCGGTACCACAGGGGGAGGTACGCAGTATTTT. It is translated as CASGTTGGGTQYF.

The rearrangement joins TRBV7-9 to TRBJ2-4, with D possibly matching TRBD2 (5 bases). The CDR3 is 18 amino acids. Germline V lookup: CDR1 SEHNR, CDR2 FQNEAQ (reference sequence). V was pared by 2 bases and J by 0 bases, with 17 bases between. The DNA of the CDR3 is TGTGCCAGCAGCTTATATCCTAGGACGGGGTTAGCCAAAAACATTCAGTACTTC. Protein product: CASSLYPRTGLAKNIQYF.

The chain has TRBV7-2 and TRBJ2-5, with D tentatively TRBD2 (6 bases). Germline lookup yields CDR1 SGHTA and CDR2 FQGNSA. The CDR3 length is 14 residues. Trimming pared 7 bases from V and 5 bases from J, leaving 17 bases between. CDR3 loop: CASNLMAGRETQYF. CDR3 in DNA: TGTGCCAGCAACTTGATGGCGGGAAGGGAGACCCAGTACTTC.

The chain couples TRBV7-9 to TRBJ2-5; 9 bases are shared with TRBD2. The CDR3 has 16 amino acids. Germline V lookup: CDR1 SEHNR, CDR2 FQNEAQ (reference sequence). V trimming: 5 bases; J trimming: 4 bases; junction bases outside the gene matches: 11. CDR3 loop: CASSPSLAGLSETQYF. DNA for the CDR3: TGTGCCAGCAGCCCTAGTCTAGCGGGATTGTCAGAGACCCAGTACTTC.

V usage is TRBV3-1 (or the pseudogene TRBV3-2) and J usage is TRBJ2-7, with 8 positions matching TRBD1. Germline V gene data show CDR1 as LGHDT and CDR2 as YNNKEL (reference sequence). CDR3 size: 15 residues. J lost 2 bases, V lost 1 base, and 4 bases had no gene match. The chain's CDR3 is CASSQAQGGPYEQYF. The CDR3, as DNA: TGTGCCAGCAGCCAAGCACAGGGGGGACCCTACGAGCAGTACTTC.